Shown below are 20 T cell receptor beta chains from a single sample sequenced in a study of OX40 agonist ivuxolimab in advanced cancers. The table came from immunoSEQ multiplex PCR; TCRdb's copy has only in-frame clones and leaves some out. Here the sample spans 95,000 to 150,000 clones, roughly 93% being singletons. The input for sequencing was CD4+ or CD8+ T cells sorted from blood, taken in a trial of the OX40 agonist ivuxolimab. The receptors stem from an adult with an advanced solid tumor such as melanoma, head and neck, liver or kidney cancer.

The chain joins TRBV7-9 to TRBJ1-5; a weak D match, TRBD1 (6 bases). V was cut by 3 bases and J by 2 bases, with 11 bases left in between. CDR1 SEHNR and CDR2 FQNEAQ come from the germline V gene (reference sequence). This CDR3 is built from 15 residues. CDR3 bases: TGTGCCAGCAGCTTGGGGGGCGCCGGCAATCAGCCCCAGCATTTT. Protein product: CASSLGGAGNQPQHF. The full variable domain, with the rest looked up from reference TRBV7-9 and TRBJ1-5, is DTGVSQNPRHKITKRGQNVTFRCDPISEHNRLYWYRQTLGQGPEFLTYFQNEAQLEKSRLLSDRFSAERPKGSFSTLEIQRTEQGDSAMYLCASSLGGAGNQPQHFGDGTRLSIL.

CDR3 in DNA: TGCGCCAGCAACCCAGAAGCGGGGGGGAACATTCAGTACTTC. Encoded protein: CASNPEAGGNIQYF. The chain employs TRBV5-1 and TRBJ2-4; 10 nucleotides line up with TRBD2. This CDR3 is 14 amino acids long. The V and J ends lost 6 bases and 7 bases, in that order; junction bases with no gene match: 7. Germline CDR1 is SGHRS and CDR2 is YFSETQ.

V gene TRBV7-9 combines with J gene TRBJ1-1; tentatively, D is TRBD1 (5 bases). CDR3 length equals 13 residues. The germline V and J ends were trimmed by 5 bases and 5 bases, with 12 bases remaining between them. Germline CDR1 reads SEHNR; CDR2 reads FQNEAQ (reference sequence). The CDR3 DNA is TGTGCCAGCAGCCTTTGGGGGGGAACTGAAGCTTTCTTT. Amino acids: CASSLWGGTEAFF.

The chain recombines TRBV7-6 with TRBJ2-2; D gene uncertain. V shed 1 base and J shed 5 bases, with 14 bases lying between them. Per the germline V gene, CDR1 is SGHVS and CDR2 is FNYEAQ. This CDR3 region has 16 residues. The CDR3 loop is CASSLEARVGTGELFF. In DNA, the CDR3 is TGTGCCAGCAGCTTAGAGGCCCGGGTCGGGACCGGGGAGCTGTTTTTT.

This chain uses TRBV6-1 with TRBJ2-2; D unresolved. The CDR3 length is 15 residues. CDR1 is MNHNS, CDR2 SASEGT, per germline. V was pared by 4 bases and J by 6 bases, with 15 bases between. DNA of the CDR3: TGTGCCAGCAGTGGAATATTACAGCTTGCCGGGGAGCTGTTTTTT. Translated, it gives CASSGILQLAGELFF.

J is TRBJ1-2 and V is TRBV5-1; D might be TRBD1 (6 bases). The V end lost 4 bases, the J end lost 4 bases, and 14 bases lay between the germline ends. The CDR3 contains 14 residues. Germline V lookup: CDR1 SGHRS, CDR2 YFSETQ. In nucleotides, the CDR3 is TGCGCCAGCAGCGAAAGCACAGGGCTCTATGGCTACACCTTC. Its translation is CASSESTGLYGYTF.

The chain employs TRBV5-1 and TRBJ2-7, with D perhaps given as TRBD1 or TRBD2 (5 bases each). Germline assignment: CDR1 SGHRS and CDR2 YFSETQ. This CDR3 contains 15 residues. V was trimmed by 4 bases and J by 3 bases, leaving 17 bases between them. The CDR3 protein is CASSLLMGTGYEQYF. In nucleotides, the CDR3 is TGCGCCAGCAGCCTGTTAATGGGGACCGGCTACGAGCAGTACTTC. The variable domain in full, completed from reference TRBV5-1 and TRBJ2-7, reads KAGVTQTPRYLIKTRGQQVTLSCSPISGHRSVSWYQQTPGQGLQFLFEYFSETQRNKGNFPGRFSGRQFSNSRSEMNVSTLELGDSALYLCASSLLMGTGYEQYFGPGTRLTVT.

The genes are TRBV18 and TRBJ1-3, with 11 bases that match TRBD1. The CDR3 sequence is 14 residues long. The trim removed 3 bases at V and 7 bases at J, leaving 2 bases unmatched. Per the germline V gene, CDR1 is KGHSH and CDR2 is LQKENI. The CDR3 reads CASSPGQGANTIYF. CDR3 nucleotide sequence: TGTGCCAGCTCACCCGGACAGGGGGCGAACACCATATATTTT.

This clone appeared once. V usage is TRBV6-7 and J usage is TRBJ2-6; TRBD1 aligns across 8 bases. TRBV6-7 is an ORF, and what it does is uncertain. Trimming took 6 bases from V and 2 from J; bases not matched to a gene: 3. The length of the CDR3 is 15 residues. The CDR3, as DNA: TGTGCCAGCAGACGGACAGGGCCTGGGGCCAACGTCCTGACTTTC. Translated: CASRRTGPGANVLTF.

This clone was seen only once. The chain links TRBV28 to TRBJ2-4, with D possibly called TRBD1 or TRBD2 (5 bases each). V lost 5 bases, J lost 6 bases, and 14 bases lay in between. Germline V gives CDR1 MDHEN, CDR2 SYDVKM. The CDR3 sequence is 14 residues long. CDR3 sequence: CASSQPAGTNIQYF. In nucleotides, the CDR3 is TGTGCCAGCAGTCAACCTGCCGGGACAAACATTCAGTACTTC.

The chain employs TRBV5-6 and TRBJ1-4, with D unresolved. The CDR3 runs 15 residues. Trimming shortened V by 0 bases and J by 0 bases, and 6 bases separated the two germline ends. Germline V CDR1 and CDR2: SGHDT, YYEEEE. The CDR3 region is CASSLGQATNEKLFF. The CDR3, as DNA: TGTGCCAGCAGCTTGGGTCAGGCAACTAATGAAAAACTGTTTTTT.

The chain joins TRBV6-6 to TRBJ2-7; D is perhaps TRBD1 (6 bases). Between the trimmed V and J ends, which lost 0 bases and 2 bases, there was a span of 11 bases. This CDR3 has 15 amino acids. Germline CDR1 is MNHNY and CDR2 is SVGAGI (reference sequence). CDR3 in amino acids: CASSYSTGPAYEQYF. CDR3 in DNA: TGTGCCAGCAGTTACTCGACAGGTCCTGCCTACGAGCAGTACTTC.

The V gene is TRBV27, the J gene TRBJ1-1; 7 nucleotides match TRBD1. V was clipped by 5 bases and J by 0 bases; unmatched bases: 15. CDR3 length: 18 amino acids. Germline CDR1 and CDR2: MNHEY and SMNVEV (reference sequence). The CDR3 loop is CASSPVATGNPLNTEAFF. The CDR3 coding sequence is TGTGCCAGCAGTCCCGTGGCGACAGGGAATCCCTTGAACACTGAAGCTTTCTTT.

This clone was observed a few times. This sequence joins TRBV4-2 and TRBJ1-5; possible D gene TRBD1, 5 bases. CDR1 is LGHNA and CDR2 is YNFKEQ in the germline V gene. The CDR3 is 13 residues long. Between the trimmed V and J ends, which lost 0 bases and 11 bases, there was a span of 11 bases. The CDR3 region is CASSQDGDRTQHF. The CDR3 bases are TGTGCCAGCAGCCAAGATGGGGACCGGACCCAGCATTTT.

This rearrangement joins TRBV28 to TRBJ2-5; maybe TRBD1 (6 bases). Deletions cut 3 bases from V and 2 bases from J, with 13 bases between. Germline V gene sequence: CDR1 MDHEN, CDR2 SYDVKM. The CDR3 is 15 residues long. The CDR3 is CASSFPDSGQETQYF. CDR3 bases: TGTGCCAGCAGTTTCCCGGACAGCGGACAAGAGACCCAGTACTTC.

The genes are TRBV28 and TRBJ2-7; 8 positions agree with TRBD2. With 7 bases clipped from V and 3 bases from J, the junction kept 8 bases outside the gene matches. The CDR3 runs 14 residues. Looked up from germline, CDR1 is MDHEN and CDR2 is SYDVKM. In DNA, the CDR3 is TGTGCCAGCATCCCGGGGGGGGAAGTCTACGAGCAGTACTTC. Protein product: CASIPGGEVYEQYF.

The chain uses TRBV7-6 and TRBJ2-1; 9 bases align to TRBD2. The junction had 7 bases not matched to a gene; V was cut back by 1 base and J by 3 bases. From germline, CDR1 is SGHVS and CDR2 FNYEAQ. The CDR3 contains 17 residues. As DNA, the CDR3 is TGTGCCAGCAGCTTAGGGGTAATAGCGGGAGACTACAATGAGCAGTTCTTC. Protein sequence: CASSLGVIAGDYNEQFF.

The CDR3 sequence: CASSLRAGGGPNEQFF. In DNA, the CDR3 is TGTGCCAGCAGCTTAAGGGCGGGAGGAGGTCCCAATGAGCAGTTCTTC. The J gene is TRBJ2-1, the V gene TRBV7-2; 8 bases match TRBD2. Germline V lookup: CDR1 SGHTA, CDR2 FQGNSA. V dropped 2 bases and J dropped 6; count of bases not matched to a gene: 9. This CDR3 spans 16 amino acids.

V is TRBV30 and J is TRBJ2-2; D ambiguous. Between the trimmed V and J ends, which lost 2 bases and 1 base, there was a span of 17 bases. The germline V gene has CDR1 GTSNPN and CDR2 SVGIG (reference sequence). This CDR3 spans 17 amino acids. The CDR3 sequence: CAWSSPRPPGNTGELFF. CDR3 bases: TGTGCCTGGAGTTCCCCTCGCCCTCCGGGGAACACCGGGGAGCTGTTTTTT.

This clone came up a few times. The chain has TRBV6-5 and TRBJ2-3; 8 bases line up with TRBD2. V trimming: 4 bases; J trimming: 6 bases; junction bases outside the gene matches: 9. CDR3 length equals 15 residues. Germline CDR1 is MNHEY and CDR2 is SVGAGI. CDR3 coding DNA: TGTGCCAGCAGTTCCGCCGGGGGGGCCGCGGATACGCAGTATTTT. It encodes CASSSAGGAADTQYF.